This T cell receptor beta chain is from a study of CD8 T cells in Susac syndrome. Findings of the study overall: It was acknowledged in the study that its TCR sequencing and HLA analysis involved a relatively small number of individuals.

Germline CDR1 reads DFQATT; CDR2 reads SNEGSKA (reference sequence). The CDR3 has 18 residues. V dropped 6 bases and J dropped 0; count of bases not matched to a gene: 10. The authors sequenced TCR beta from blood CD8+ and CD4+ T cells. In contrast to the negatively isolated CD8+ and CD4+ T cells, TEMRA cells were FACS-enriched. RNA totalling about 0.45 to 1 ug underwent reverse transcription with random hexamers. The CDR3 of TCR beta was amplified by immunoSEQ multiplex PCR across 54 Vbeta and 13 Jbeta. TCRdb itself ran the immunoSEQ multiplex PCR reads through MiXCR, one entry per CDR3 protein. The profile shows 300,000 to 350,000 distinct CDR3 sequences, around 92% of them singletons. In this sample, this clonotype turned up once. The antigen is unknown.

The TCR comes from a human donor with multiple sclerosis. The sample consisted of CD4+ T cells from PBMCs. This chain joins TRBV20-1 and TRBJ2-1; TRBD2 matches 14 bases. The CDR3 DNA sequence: TGCAGTGCCCACGGACTAGCGGGGGGCCCAACCTCCTACAATGAGCAGTTCTTC. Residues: CSAHGLAGGPTSYNEQFF.